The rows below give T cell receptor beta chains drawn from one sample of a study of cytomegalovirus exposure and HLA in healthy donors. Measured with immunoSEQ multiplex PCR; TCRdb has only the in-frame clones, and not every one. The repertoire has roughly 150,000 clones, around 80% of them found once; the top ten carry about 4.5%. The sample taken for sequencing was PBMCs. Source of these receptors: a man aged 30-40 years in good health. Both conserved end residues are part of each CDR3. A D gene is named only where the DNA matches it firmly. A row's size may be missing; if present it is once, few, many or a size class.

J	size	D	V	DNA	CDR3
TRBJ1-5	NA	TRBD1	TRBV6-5	TGTGCCAGCAGTTACGTGACAGGGTACAATCAGCCCCAGCATTTT	CASSYVTGYNQPQHF
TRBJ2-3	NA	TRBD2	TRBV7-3	TGTGCCAGCAGCTTAAATGGCGGGAGGGGTCTTTCTACGCAGTATTTT	CASSLNGGRGLSTQYF
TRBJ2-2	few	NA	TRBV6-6	TGTGCCAGCGCCGGGATTGAACAGGGGCTGTTTTTT	CASAGIEQGLFF
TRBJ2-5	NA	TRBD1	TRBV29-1	TGCAGCGTCGCGGACAGGGGAGCACAAGAGACCCAGTACTTC	CSVADRGAQETQYF
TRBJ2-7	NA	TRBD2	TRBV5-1	TGCGCCAGCAGCTTTCTAGCGGACCAGGCGGACGAGCAGTACTTC	CASSFLADQADEQYF
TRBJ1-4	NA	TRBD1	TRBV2	TGTGCCAGCAGTGATCCAGGGGGTGAAAAACTGTTTTTT	CASSDPGGEKLFF
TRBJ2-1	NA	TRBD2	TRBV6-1	TGTGCCAGCAGTGAACTTTTGGCGGGAGGGCCTCCTGAGCAGTTCTTC	CASSELLAGGPPEQFF
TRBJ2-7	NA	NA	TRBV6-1	TGTGCCAGCAGAACAGGGGGGGCGGTCTACGAGCAGTACTTC	CASRTGGAVYEQYF
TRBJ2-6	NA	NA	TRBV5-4	TGTGCCAGCAGCCCTACAGCAGGTACCGGGGCCAACGTCCTGACTTTC	CASSPTAGTGANVLTF
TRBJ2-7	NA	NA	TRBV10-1	TGCGCCAGCAGTGAGTCGAGTGGGGGACACTACGAGCAGTACTTC	CASSESSGGHYEQYF
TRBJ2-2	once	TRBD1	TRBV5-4	TGTGCCAGCAGCTCTGACAGGGGCCGGACCGGGGAGCTGTTTTTT	CASSSDRGRTGELFF
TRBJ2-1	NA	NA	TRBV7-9	TGTGCCGTGCGACTGGGGGCTGGCCACAATGAGCAGTTCTTC	CAVRLGAGHNEQFF
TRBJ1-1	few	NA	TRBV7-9	TGTGCCAGCAGCTTAGTAGGACGGACAAGCATGAACACTGAAGCTTTCTTT	CASSLVGRTSMNTEAFF
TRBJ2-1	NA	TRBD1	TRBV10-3	TGTGCTATCAAAGGATTGGGGGGACAGGGCGATCAGTTCTTC	CAIKGLGGQGDQFF
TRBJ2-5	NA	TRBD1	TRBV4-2	TGTGCCAGCAGCCAACCACCGGACAGGGGAGGGGAGACCCAGTACTTC	CASSQPPDRGGETQYF
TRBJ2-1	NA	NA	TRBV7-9	TGTGCCAGCAGCTTAGTGCGGGGCCATACCGGGCAGTTCTTC	CASSLVRGHTGQFF
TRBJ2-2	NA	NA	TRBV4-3	TGCGCCAGCAGCCAAGATAGGTTGGACCGGGGTCAAAAACGGACCGGGGAGCTGTTTTTT	CASSQDRLDRGQKRTGELFF
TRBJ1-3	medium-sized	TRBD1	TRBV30	TGTGCCTGGAGTGCCAACCCGGACAGGGGGGCTCTTAACACCATATATTTT	CAWSANPDRGALNTIYF
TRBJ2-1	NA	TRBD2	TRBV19	TGTGCCAGTAAAAGCGGGAGGGTCTACAATGAGCAGTTCTTC	CASKSGRVYNEQFF
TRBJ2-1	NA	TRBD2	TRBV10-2	TGCGCCAGCAGTGATTGGGTTGGGACTAGCGGCCACAATGAGCAGTTCTTC	CASSDWVGTSGHNEQFF
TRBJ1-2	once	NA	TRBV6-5	TGTGCCAGCAGTTGGGGGGTAGGGTATGGCTACACCTTC	CASSWGVGYGYTF
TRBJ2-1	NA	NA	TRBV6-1	TGTGCCAGCCGTGGTTTTGGTGCTGGTAGCTCCTACAATGAGCAGTTCTTC	CASRGFGAGSSYNEQFF
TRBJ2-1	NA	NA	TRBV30	TGTGCCTGGAGGCCCCGGGGTAGCGGTGCTTACAATGAGCAGTTCTTC	CAWRPRGSGAYNEQFF
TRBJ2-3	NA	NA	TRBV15	TGTGCCACCAGCAGAGTGATGAGGGGCACAGATACGCAGTATTTT	CATSRVMRGTDTQYF
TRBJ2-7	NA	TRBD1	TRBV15	TGTGCCACCAGCAGGACAGGGTCAGGGTTACGGCGGTCCTACGAGCAGTACTTC	CATSRTGSGLRRSYEQYF
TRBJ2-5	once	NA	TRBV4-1	TGCGCCAGCAGCCACCGTCTATCCCAAGAGACCCAGTACTTC	CASSHRLSQETQYF
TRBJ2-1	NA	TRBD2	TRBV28	TGTGCCAGCAGCCGGGGACTAGCGGGAGGAAGGGGCTACAATGAGCAGTTCTTC	CASSRGLAGGRGYNEQFF
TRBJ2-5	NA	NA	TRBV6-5	TGTGCCAGCAGTTACTCTAGGGGCCGGCTGCAAGAGACCCAGTACTTC	CASSYSRGRLQETQYF
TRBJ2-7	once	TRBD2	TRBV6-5	TGTGCCAGCGGCACCGGGACTAGCTCCTACGAGCAGTACTTC	CASGTGTSSYEQYF
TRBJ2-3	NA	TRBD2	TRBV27	TGTGCCAGCAGTACAGACAGGACTAGCGGGAGCACAGATACGCAGTATTTT	CASSTDRTSGSTDTQYF
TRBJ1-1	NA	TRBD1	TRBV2	TGTGCGAAACAGGGGTTTGGAGCTGAAGCTTTCTTT	CAKQGFGAEAFF
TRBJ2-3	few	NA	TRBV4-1	TGCGCCAGCAGCCATGAGGTCCGGAATACGCAGTATTTT	CASSHEVRNTQYF
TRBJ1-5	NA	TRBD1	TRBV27	TGTGCCAGCAGTTCCGGGACAGGGGGTAGCAATCAGCCCCAGCATTTT	CASSSGTGGSNQPQHF
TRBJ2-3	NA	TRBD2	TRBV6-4	TGTGCCAGCATACATGCTAGCGGGACTCCCACAGATACGCAGTATTTT	CASIHASGTPTDTQYF
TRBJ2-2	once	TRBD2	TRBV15	TGTGCCACCAGCCGTCCCTTCGGCGGGGGACTAGCGGGAGGGAAATCGAACACCGGGGAGCTGTTTTTT	CATSRPFGGGLAGGKSNTGELFF
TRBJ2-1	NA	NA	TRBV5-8	TGTGCCAGCAGCTTAAGGACCGTGGGGAGCTCCTACAATGAGCAGTTCTTC	CASSLRTVGSSYNEQFF
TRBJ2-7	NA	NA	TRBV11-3	TGTGCCAGCAGCCTGGGGGGAGGGGGCTCCTACGAGCAGTACTTC	CASSLGGGGSYEQYF
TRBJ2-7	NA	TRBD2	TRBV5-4	TGTGCCAGCAGCTTGAGGGTTATGGCGGGGGTGCCCTACGAGCAGTACTTC	CASSLRVMAGVPYEQYF
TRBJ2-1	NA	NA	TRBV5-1	TGCGCCAGCAGGCTCCCTAGTCGCGATGAGCAGTTCTTC	CASRLPSRDEQFF
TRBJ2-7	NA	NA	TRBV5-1	TGCGCCAGCAGCTTGGGGCAGATCCAAAGAGAGCAGTACTTC	CASSLGQIQREQYF
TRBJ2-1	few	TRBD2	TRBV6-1	TGTGCCAGCAGTGAAACTAGCGGGTCCTTCAATGAGCAGTTCTTC	CASSETSGSFNEQFF
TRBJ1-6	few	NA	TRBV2	TGTGCCAGCAGTGTGGAGGGAGGTTTGAATTCACCCCTCCACTTT	CASSVEGGLNSPLHF
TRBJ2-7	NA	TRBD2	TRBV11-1	TGTGCCAGCAGCCAGATAGCGGGACCGAGCTCCTACGAGCAGTACTTC	CASSQIAGPSSYEQYF
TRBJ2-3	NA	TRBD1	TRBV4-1	TGCGCCAGCAGCCATTCTCCGGTGACAGGGACGAACACGCAGTATTTT	CASSHSPVTGTNTQYF
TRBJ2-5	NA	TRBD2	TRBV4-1	TGCGCCAGCAGCCAAGATCAGAGTGGGACTAGCGACCAAGAGACCCAGTACTTC	CASSQDQSGTSDQETQYF
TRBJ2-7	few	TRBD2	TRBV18	TGTGCCAGCTCACCACGGCTAGCGGGAGGTCTCTCCTACGAGCAGTACTTC	CASSPRLAGGLSYEQYF
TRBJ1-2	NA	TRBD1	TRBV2	TGTGCCAGCAGTGACCCGGGACAGGGAAGAGGAGGCTACACCTTC	CASSDPGQGRGGYTF
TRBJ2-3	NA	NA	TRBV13	TGTGCCAGCAGCTGGACGGGACTCTTCACAGATACGCAGTATTTT	CASSWTGLFTDTQYF
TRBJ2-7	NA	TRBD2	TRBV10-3	TGTGCCATCAGTGAGCTTGGGACTATCTACGAGCAGTACTTC	CAISELGTIYEQYF
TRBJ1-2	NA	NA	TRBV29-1	TGCAGCGTTCTGGGGGGGAGAGGTGGCTACACCTTC	CSVLGGRGGYTF
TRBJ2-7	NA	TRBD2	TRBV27	TGTGCCAGCGGCGCGGGATTAGCGGGAGAACAGTACTTC	CASGAGLAGEQYF
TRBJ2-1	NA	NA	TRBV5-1	TGCGCCAGCAGCTCCCAGGGATTCTCCTACAATGAGCAGTTCTTC	CASSSQGFSYNEQFF
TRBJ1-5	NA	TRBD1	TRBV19	TGTGCCAGTAGTACACAGGGGCCGTATAGCAATCAGCCCCAGCATTTT	CASSTQGPYSNQPQHF
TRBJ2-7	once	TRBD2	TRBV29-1	TGCAGCGCCGACGGACTAGCGGGATCCTACGAGCAGTACTTC	CSADGLAGSYEQYF
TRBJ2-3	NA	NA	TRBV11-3	TGTGCCAGCAGCTTAGAGAGGAGGTTCCACACCACAGATACGCAGTATTTT	CASSLERRFHTTDTQYF
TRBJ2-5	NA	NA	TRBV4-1	TGCGCCAGCAGCCAAGAGTCAGAGAGGGAGACCCAGTACTTC	CASSQESERETQYF
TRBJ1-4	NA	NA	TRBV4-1	TGCGCCAGCAGCCAGAGCCCGGGGGGTGAAAAACTGTTTTTT	CASSQSPGGEKLFF